A single sample gave rise to the 14 T cell receptor beta chains below, sequenced in a study of blood T cell repertoires in COVID-19. The table came from immunoSEQ multiplex PCR; TCRdb's copy has only in-frame clones and leaves some out. The data contain approximately 210,000 clones, around 86% of them singletons. Sequencing input: peripheral blood. The receptors shown here come from a human donor in a cohort sampled during active COVID-19.

The chain combines TRBV5-1 with TRBJ2-3, with no clear D. The CDR3 covers 15 residues. The V gene lost 0 bases and the J gene lost 0 bases, with 8 bases spanning the gap. The germline gives CDR1 SGHRS, CDR2 YFSETQ. The DNA of the CDR3 is TGCGCCAGCAGCTTGGCGAGAACCAGCACAGATACGCAGTATTTT. Translation gives CASSLARTSTDTQYF.

The chain couples TRBV6-4 to TRBJ2-1, with 14 bases lining up with TRBD2. With 3 bases clipped from V and 6 bases from J, the junction kept 1 base outside the gene matches. CDR1 is MRHNA, CDR2 SNTAGT, per germline. CDR3 size: 15 residues. The CDR3 region is CASSEGTSGSNEQFF. The CDR3, as DNA: TGTGCCAGCAGTGAAGGGACTAGCGGGAGCAATGAGCAGTTCTTC.

The rearrangement uses TRBV6-1 and TRBJ1-1; possibly TRBD1 for D (6 bases). Trimming pared 1 base from V and 7 bases from J, leaving 13 bases between. This CDR3 is 14 amino acids long. Germline V gene sequence: CDR1 MNHNS, CDR2 SASEGT. CDR3 DNA: TGTGCCAGCAGTGAAGACAGGGTTCAGGGTGAAGCTTTCTTT. It encodes CASSEDRVQGEAFF.

V is TRBV6-2 or TRBV6-3 and J is TRBJ1-5; no clear D gene. The CDR3 runs to 17 residues. V was cut by 2 bases and J by 1 base, with 15 bases left in between. Germline CDR1 reads MNHEY; CDR2 reads SVGEGT. This CDR3 is CASSYATGRVSNQPQHF. For the CDR3, the DNA is TGTGCCAGCAGTTACGCAACTGGGAGGGTAAGCAATCAGCCCCAGCATTTT.

In its sample, this clone was seen once. The genes are TRBV7-2 and TRBJ2-7, with no clear D. Per the germline V gene, CDR1 is SGHTA and CDR2 is FQGNSA. The CDR3 length is 12 residues. The V end was cut by 6 bases, the J end by 2 bases, with 8 bases between. The CDR3 DNA sequence: TGTGCCAGCAGGTCCGGTACCTACGAGCAGTACTTC. Translation: CASRSGTYEQYF. The variable domain in full, with the rest retrieved from reference TRBV7-2 and TRBJ2-7, is GAGVSQSPSNKVTEKGKDVELRCDPISGHTALYWYRQSLGQGLEFLIYFQGNSAPDKSGLPSDRFSAERTGGSVSTLTIQRTQQEDSAVYLCASRSGTYEQYFGPGTRLTVT.

The chain combines TRBV5-1 with TRBJ2-7, with 8 bases identical to TRBD1. Germline V CDR1 and CDR2: SGHRS, YFSETQ. The CDR3 runs to 15 residues. The V and J ends lost 4 bases and 5 bases, in that order; junction bases with no gene match: 11. CDR3 bases: TGCGCCAGCAGCCCCGCGGCAGGGGGCCTCAACGAGCAGTACTTC. It specifies CASSPAAGGLNEQYF.

The chain recombines TRBV18 with TRBJ1-1, with D possibly TRBD1 on 6 matching bases. The ends were cut back, 2 bases at V and 0 bases at J, with 7 bases in the middle. The CDR3 sequence is 14 residues long. Germline loops: CDR1 KGHSH, CDR2 LQKENI. As DNA, the CDR3 is TGTGCCAGCTCACCAGGGGGCATGAACACTGAAGCTTTCTTT. Translated: CASSPGGMNTEAFF. The entire variable domain, with the rest obtained from reference TRBV18 and TRBJ1-1, is as follows: NAGVMQNPRHLVRRRGQEARLRCSPMKGHSHVYWYRQLPEEGLKFMVYLQKENIIDESGMPKERFSAEFPKEGPSILRIQQVVRGDSAAYFCASSPGGMNTEAFFGQGTRLTVV.

The chain employs TRBV19 and TRBJ2-2, with TRBD2 matching over 13 bases. J lost 5 bases, V lost 10 bases, and 10 bases had no gene match. Germline V gene data show CDR1 as LNHDA and CDR2 as SQIVND (reference sequence). The CDR3 length is 16 residues. CDR3 sequence reads: CATVLEGLAGTGELFF. The CDR3 region has the DNA TGTGCCACAGTATTAGAGGGACTAGCGGGAACCGGGGAGCTGTTTTTT.

The rearrangement joins TRBV28 to TRBJ1-3; 7 bases are a match to TRBD1. The CDR3 sequence is 14 residues long. The trim removed 3 bases at V and 7 bases at J, leaving 6 bases unmatched. CDR1 is MDHEN, CDR2 SYDVKM, per germline. CDR3 nucleotides: TGTGCCAGCAGTTTCGGGACAGCTTATAACACCATATATTTT. Protein product: CASSFGTAYNTIYF. The full variable domain, its missing parts supplied by reference TRBV28 and TRBJ1-3, is DVKVTQSSRYLVKRTGEKVFLECVQDMDHENMFWYRQDPGLGLRLIYFSYDVKMKEKGDIPEGYSVSREKKERFSLILESASTNQTSMYLCASSFGTAYNTIYFGEGSWLTVV.

The chain is built from TRBV28 and TRBJ2-7; 10 nucleotides line up with TRBD1. The CDR3 consists of 13 residues. Germline loops: CDR1 MDHEN, CDR2 SYDVKM. Unmatched junction bases numbered 3, after V lost 6 bases and J lost 4 bases. The CDR3 bases are TGTGCCAGCAGGACAGGGGGCGAGTACGAGCAGTACTTC. Encoded protein: CASRTGGEYEQYF.

The V call is TRBV6-8, the J call TRBJ2-3, with TRBD1 identical over 7 bases. The CDR3 totals 19 residues. Germline trimming cut 6 bases from V and 0 bases from J; bases unmatched to any gene: 18. Per the germline V gene, CDR1 is MNHGY and CDR2 is SAAAGT. DNA for the CDR3: TGTGCCAGCAGCAATCCGGCGCAGGGAGAGGGGGCTAGCACAGATACGCAGTATTTT. Its protein is CASSNPAQGEGASTDTQYF.

The V and J genes are TRBV9 and TRBJ1-6, with D maybe TRBD1 (5 bases). V lost 3 bases and J lost 15, with 19 bases in between. CDR1 SGDLS and CDR2 YYNGEE come from the germline V gene. CDR3 size: 14 residues. The CDR3 DNA reads as TGTGCCAGCAGCGCCCGAGAAGGGGCGCATCACCTCCACTTT. It yields the protein CASSAREGAHHLHF. Supplemented by reference TRBV9 and TRBJ1-6, the full variable domain reads DSGVTQTPKHLITATGQRVTLRCSPRSGDLSVYWYQQSLDQGLQFLIQYYNGEERAKGNILERFSAQQFPDLHSELNLSSLELGDSALYFCASSAREGAHHLHFGNGTRLTVT.

The chain recombines TRBV3-1 (or the pseudogene TRBV3-2) with TRBJ2-1, with TRBD2 identical over 8 bases. Germline-derived CDR1 and CDR2 are LGHDT and YNNKEL (reference sequence). CDR3 length: 14 residues. With 3 bases clipped from V and 7 bases from J, the junction kept 5 bases outside the gene matches. CDR3 bases: TGTGCCAGCAGCCACAGCGGGAGTGGAAATGAGCAGTTCTTC. It specifies CASSHSGSGNEQFF.

J is TRBJ2-7 and V is TRBV5-1; a weak D match, TRBD2 (6 bases). The CDR3 length is 12 residues. Trimming took 4 bases from V and 6 from J, leaving 11 bases between them. Germline assignment: CDR1 SGHRS and CDR2 YFSETQ. CDR3 amino acids: CASSPQTSEQYF. CDR3 bases: TGCGCCAGCAGCCCCCAGACTAGCGAGCAGTACTTC.